Below are 21 T cell receptor beta chains sequenced from a single sample in a study of blood T cell repertoires in COVID-19. Clones were sequenced by immunoSEQ multiplex PCR, and TCRdb holds only the in-frame ones, with some missing. The sample has some 50,000 clones; approximately 84% are singletons. Sequencing was done on a sample of peripheral blood. All receptors come from a man aged 45 to 65 with active COVID-19.

V and J are TRBV6-4 and TRBJ1-5; the D gene is possibly TRBD1 (6 bases). Germline assignment: CDR1 MRHNA and CDR2 SNTAGT. The germline V and J ends were trimmed by 4 bases and 3 bases, with 7 bases remaining between them. CDR3 length equals 13 residues. CDR3 sequence reads: CASSAGANQPQHF. Written as DNA, the CDR3 is TGTGCCAGCAGTGCAGGGGCCAATCAGCCCCAGCATTTT.

V usage is TRBV12-3 or TRBV12-4 and J usage is TRBJ1-5; the D gene is possibly TRBD1 (6 bases). The CDR3 totals 13 residues. The germline V and J ends were trimmed by 7 bases and 5 bases, with 12 bases remaining between them. CDR3: CASTFRGYQPQHF. As DNA, the CDR3 is TGTGCCAGCACCTTTAGGGGGTATCAGCCCCAGCATTTT.

This chain links TRBV4-1 with TRBJ1-6; the match to TRBD1 covers 8 bases. This CDR3 spans 18 amino acids. J lost 0 bases, V lost 1 base, and 5 bases had no gene match. From germline, CDR1 is MGHRA and CDR2 YSYEKL. The CDR3 coding sequence is TGCGCCAGCAGCCAAGCAGGGGGCTTCTTCTCCTATAATTCACCCCTCCACTTT. Its protein product is CASSQAGGFFSYNSPLHF.

This chain connects TRBV28 to TRBJ2-1; 13 bases fit TRBD2. With 9 bases clipped from V and 1 base from J, the junction kept 3 bases outside the gene matches. This CDR3 comprises 15 residues. Germline CDR1 is MDHEN and CDR2 is SYDVKM. In nucleotides, the CDR3 is TGTGCCAGTACTAGCGGGGGGGCTTCCTACAATGAGCAGTTCTTC. This encodes CASTSGGASYNEQFF. The full variable domain, rest sourced from reference TRBV28 and TRBJ2-1, is DVKVTQSSRYLVKRTGEKVFLECVQDMDHENMFWYRQDPGLGLRLIYFSYDVKMKEKGDIPEGYSVSREKKERFSLILESASTNQTSMYLCASTSGGASYNEQFFGPGTRLTVL.

The CDR3 sequence is CASSGPRDRASDGELFF. The CDR3 DNA reads as TGTGCCAGCAGCGGGCCTCGGGACAGGGCTTCCGACGGGGAGCTGTTTTTT. The V gene is TRBV9, the J gene TRBJ2-2; 9 bases map to TRBD1. V lost 3 bases, J lost 7 bases, and 13 bases stayed unmatched. This CDR3 comprises 17 residues. Germline V gene lookup returns CDR1 SGDLS and CDR2 YYNGEE.

This clone is termed medium-sized. The chain joins TRBV7-9 to TRBJ2-6, with TRBD1 identical over 8 bases. The V gene's germline CDR1 is SEHNR and CDR2 FQNEAQ (reference sequence). The ends lost 4 bases at V and 4 bases at J; junction bases unmatched: 6. This CDR3 is 16 amino acids long. CDR3 loop: CASSSTGGSGANVLTF. Written as DNA, the CDR3 is TGTGCCAGCAGCTCAACAGGGGGATCAGGGGCCAACGTCCTGACTTTC.

This chain uses TRBV2 with TRBJ2-7, with a weak D call TRBD2 (5 bases). Trimming took 5 bases from V and 0 from J, leaving 11 bases between them. Germline V gives CDR1 SNHLY, CDR2 FYNNEI. This CDR3 is 14 amino acids long. This CDR3 is CASSRTSVSYEQYF. CDR3 DNA sequence: TGTGCCAGCAGTCGGACTTCGGTCTCCTACGAGCAGTACTTC.

This chain uses TRBV18 with TRBJ2-1, with D possibly matching TRBD1 (6 bases). From germline, CDR1 is KGHSH and CDR2 LQKENI. The V and J ends lost 1 base and 8 bases respectively, with 15 bases between them. The CDR3 is 15 residues long. CDR3 nucleotides: TGTGCCAGCTCACCACGGTCAGGGGCCCTCGATGAGCAGTTCTTC. Translating gives CASSPRSGALDEQFF. Complete variable domain (other parts from reference TRBV18 and TRBJ2-1): NAGVMQNPRHLVRRRGQEARLRCSPMKGHSHVYWYRQLPEEGLKFMVYLQKENIIDESGMPKERFSAEFPKEGPSILRIQQVVRGDSAAYFCASSPRSGALDEQFFGPGTRLTVL.

This chain connects TRBV15 to TRBJ1-2; TRBD1 matches 10 bases. The CDR3 has 15 amino acids. The germline gives CDR1 LNHNV, CDR2 YYDKDF (reference sequence). J lost 5 bases, V lost 0 bases, and 3 bases had no gene match. CDR3 in amino acids: CATSRERTGGYGYTF. CDR3 bases: TGTGCCACCAGCAGAGAACGGACAGGGGGTTATGGCTACACCTTC.

This chain connects TRBV6-1 to TRBJ1-4; weak D call: TRBD1 (5 bases). The CDR3 covers 16 residues. Trimming cost V 0 bases and J 6 bases, with 14 bases left between them. Germline CDR1 and CDR2: MNHNS and SASEGT. CDR3 residues: CASSEAMDTMDEKLFF. The CDR3, as DNA: TGTGCCAGCAGTGAAGCTATGGACACCATGGATGAAAAACTGTTTTTT.

The chain carries TRBV27 and TRBJ2-1; 7 bases match TRBD1. Per the germline V gene, CDR1 is MNHEY and CDR2 is SMNVEV (reference sequence). The CDR3 sequence is 15 residues long. J lost 1 base, V lost 5 bases, and 5 bases had no gene match. DNA of the CDR3: TGTGCCAGCAGTCCCCGGACAGGTTCCTACAATGAGCAGTTCTTC. As protein: CASSPRTGSYNEQFF.

The genes are TRBV19 and TRBJ1-1; possible D gene TRBD1, 6 bases. Trimming left V 3 bases short and J 0 bases short, with 20 bases between. Germline V gene lookup returns CDR1 LNHDA and CDR2 SQIVND (reference sequence). The CDR3 has 18 amino acids. CDR3 nucleotides: TGTGCCAGTAGTATCCCCCTGACAGGCGGAGTGATGAACACTGAAGCTTTCTTT. It yields the protein CASSIPLTGGVMNTEAFF.

This chain uses TRBV9 with TRBJ2-2; 7 bases are shared with TRBD1. The CDR3 loop spans 15 amino acids. Germline lookup yields CDR1 SGDLS and CDR2 YYNGEE. V lost 4 bases to trimming and J lost 5 bases; unmatched junction nucleotides: 8. The CDR3 reads CASSPGTVPTGELFF. CDR3 sequence (DNA): TGTGCCAGCAGCCCCGGGACAGTGCCAACCGGGGAGCTGTTTTTT.

The V and J genes are TRBV5-4 and TRBJ2-7; D might be TRBD1 (6 bases). The CDR3 has 16 residues. The V gene's germline CDR1 is SGHNT and CDR2 YYREEE (reference sequence). Trimming took off 4 bases at V and 0 bases at J, with 17 bases between the two ends. The CDR3 sequence is CASSAGQYNNSYEQYF. CDR3 in DNA: TGTGCCAGCAGCGCCGGACAGTACAACAACTCCTACGAGCAGTACTTC.

This chain uses TRBV5-6 with TRBJ2-3; perhaps TRBD2 as D (5 bases). Trimming took off 1 base at V and 6 bases at J, with 15 bases between the two ends. Germline CDR1 reads SGHDT; CDR2 reads YYEEEE. The CDR3 loop spans 15 amino acids. CDR3 sequence reads: CASSLFSAGGDTQYF. The CDR3 nucleotides read TGTGCCAGCAGCTTGTTTAGTGCGGGCGGGGATACGCAGTATTTT.

V is TRBV6-6 and J is TRBJ1-6, with a tentative D call TRBD1 (5 bases). Trimming took 6 bases from V and 9 from J, leaving 12 bases between them. This CDR3 is built from 13 residues. CDR1 is MNHNY, CDR2 SVGAGI, per germline (reference sequence). Written as DNA, the CDR3 is TGTGCCAGCAGCCAGGGAAAGGCTTCACCCCTCCACTTT. Translating gives CASSQGKASPLHF.

This chain joins TRBV10-1 and TRBJ1-6; D remains unclear. Germline CDR1 reads WNHNN; CDR2 reads SYGVQD (reference sequence). The CDR3 runs 12 residues. Trimming cost V 3 bases and J 10 bases, with 7 bases left between them. The CDR3 DNA sequence: TGCGCCAGCAGTGAAGGCGGATCACCCCTCCACTTT. Its translation: CASSEGGSPLHF.

V gene TRBV9 combines with J gene TRBJ2-3; 7 nucleotides agree with TRBD1. Trimming removed 4 bases from V and 4 bases from J; junction bases left unmatched: 15. This CDR3 comprises 17 residues. Per the germline V gene, CDR1 is SGDLS and CDR2 is YYNGEE. CDR3 in amino acids: CASSPGLTGAEADTQYF. The CDR3 DNA reads TGTGCCAGCAGCCCCGGGTTAACAGGGGCTGAGGCAGATACGCAGTATTTT.

The rearrangement links TRBV10-3 to TRBJ2-2, with D possibly TRBD1 on 6 matching bases. V was pared by 8 bases and J by 3 bases, with 13 bases between. CDR1 ENHRY and CDR2 SYGVKD come from the germline V gene. The CDR3 length is 14 residues. The CDR3 sequence: CAIRSQGYTGELFF. The CDR3 DNA follows: TGTGCCATCCGGTCACAGGGATACACCGGGGAGCTGTTTTTT.

The chain is built from TRBV6-1 and TRBJ2-3, with 9 bases that match TRBD2. With 1 base clipped from V and 5 bases from J, the junction kept 10 bases outside the gene matches. The CDR3 totals 17 residues. Germline lookup yields CDR1 MNHNS and CDR2 SASEGT. In DNA, the CDR3 is TGTGCCAGCAGTGAAGGAATAGCGGGGGCCCGCGGAGATACGCAGTATTTT. Its protein product is CASSEGIAGARGDTQYF.

The CDR3 sequence is CASRRSGTGAQETQYF. CDR3 nucleotide sequence: TGTGCCAGTAGGAGGTCCGGGACAGGGGCCCAAGAGACCCAGTACTTC. The gene calls are TRBV19 and TRBJ2-5; TRBD1 matches at 10 bases. The CDR3 is 16 residues long. Trimming removed 6 bases from V and 1 base from J; junction bases left unmatched: 8. Germline-derived CDR1 and CDR2 are LNHDA and SQIVND (reference sequence). The variable domain in full, with the rest retrieved from reference TRBV19 and TRBJ2-5, is DGGITQSPKYLFRKEGQNVTLSCEQNLNHDAMYWYRQDPGQGLRLIYYSQIVNDFQKGDIAEGYSVSREKKESFPLTVTSAQKNPTAFYLCASRRSGTGAQETQYFGPGTRLLVL.